Each of the 30 T cell receptor beta chains below was sequenced from the same sample in a study of blood T cell repertoires in COVID-19. TCRdb's copy holds only in-frame clones and misses some; the assay was immunoSEQ multiplex PCR. Of about 200,000 clones listed, roughly 89% were seen once; the top ten hold about 2.1%. The sequenced material came from PBMCs or T cells enriched from blood (not recorded which). These receptor sequences come from a woman aged 40 to 49 with acute COVID-19.

This chain uses TRBV29-1 with TRBJ2-5; TRBD2 agrees at 8 bases. The J segment lost 5 bases and the V segment lost 1 base, leaving 9 bases of the junction unmatched. From germline, CDR1 is SQVTM and CDR2 ANQGSEA. The CDR3 totals 15 residues. Here the CDR3 DNA reads TGCAGCGTTGAAGGACGCGGGGGGCCAGGGGAGACCCAGTACTTC. This codes for CSVEGRGGPGETQYF.

As concerns this clone: Other DNA variants within this sample encode the same CDR3. The rearrangement uses TRBV29-1 and TRBJ1-1, with a possible D match to TRBD1 (6 bases). V was clipped by 6 bases and J by 0 bases, with 8 bases between them. In germline, CDR1 is SQVTM, CDR2 ANQGSEA. CDR3 length: 12 residues. CDR3 nucleotide sequence: TGCAGCGTAGGACAGATGAACACTGAAGCTTTCTTT. This codes for CSVGQMNTEAFF.

This clone has a single count. The rearrangement links TRBV2 to TRBJ2-2; 8 bases fit TRBD2. Germline CDR1 SNHLY, CDR2 FYNNEI. The CDR3 consists of 15 residues. V gave up 6 bases and J gave up 4 bases; unmatched junction bases: 7. CDR3 bases: TGTGCCAGCAGCGAAAGCGGGAGAGTCACCGGGGAGCTGTTTTTT. It is translated as CASSESGRVTGELFF.

The rearrangement joins TRBV27 to TRBJ2-1; 8 nucleotides match TRBD1. V lost 6 bases and J lost 2; bases outside the gene matches: 9. The germline V gene encodes CDR1 MNHEY and CDR2 SMNVEV (reference sequence). The CDR3 length is 16 residues. The CDR3 protein is CASRRETGATYNEQFF. In DNA, the CDR3 is TGTGCCAGCAGAAGGGAGACAGGGGCGACCTACAATGAGCAGTTCTTC.

The gene calls are TRBV30 and TRBJ2-7, with 8 bases identical to TRBD2. Germline trimming cut 4 bases from V and 2 bases from J; bases unmatched to any gene: 4. This CDR3 has 13 amino acids. The germline V gene has CDR1 GTSNPN and CDR2 SVGIG (reference sequence). CDR3 sequence reads: CAWTPTSAYEQYF. CDR3 bases: TGTGCCTGGACCCCGACTAGCGCCTACGAGCAGTACTTC.

In its sample, this clone was seen once. The chain couples TRBV2 to TRBJ2-7; the D gene is possibly TRBD2 (6 bases). Trimming removed 2 bases from V and 4 bases from J, with 12 bases in between. Per the germline V gene, CDR1 is SNHLY and CDR2 is FYNNEI. The CDR3 loop spans 14 amino acids. CDR3 loop: CASSERPGAYEQYF. CDR3 bases: TGTGCCAGCAGTGAAAGACCGGGAGCTTACGAGCAGTACTTC.

The chain links TRBV6-5 to TRBJ2-5, with 10 bases aligning to TRBD1. V lost 6 bases, J lost 6 bases, and 7 bases stayed unmatched. CDR3 length: 14 residues. Germline V gives CDR1 MNHEY, CDR2 SVGAGI. The CDR3 loop is CASRTGGGRQTQYF. The CDR3 DNA reads TGTGCCAGCAGGACAGGGGGCGGAAGACAGACCCAGTACTTC.

The J gene is TRBJ2-1, the V gene TRBV19; D remains ambiguous. The CDR3 is 18 residues long. In germline, CDR1 is LNHDA, CDR2 SQIVND (reference sequence). V lost 6 bases and J 5 bases, leaving 26 bases between the germline ends. The CDR3 region is CASSPPLPIRKKDNEQFF. The CDR3, as DNA: TGTGCCAGTAGCCCTCCCCTGCCTATAAGAAAAAAAGACAATGAGCAGTTCTTC. Filled out from reference TRBV19 and TRBJ2-1, the complete variable domain reads DGGITQSPKYLFRKEGQNVTLSCEQNLNHDAMYWYRQDPGQGLRLIYYSQIVNDFQKGDIAEGYSVSREKKESFPLTVTSAQKNPTAFYLCASSPPLPIRKKDNEQFFGPGTRLTVL.

The rearrangement joins TRBV19 to TRBJ1-6; 10 bases are shared with TRBD1. Germline assignment: CDR1 LNHDA and CDR2 SQIVND (reference sequence). The ends lost 3 bases at V and 8 bases at J; junction bases unmatched: 7. This CDR3 spans 16 amino acids. The CDR3 DNA reads TGTGCCAGTAGTATGGCCGGACAGGGGGAAGATTCACCCCTCCACTTT. Translating gives CASSMAGQGEDSPLHF.

This clone was detected once. The rearrangement joins TRBV5-1 to TRBJ1-1; tentative D call: TRBD1 (6 bases). Trimming removed 3 bases at V and 1 base at J, with 13 bases between. The CDR3 sequence is 15 residues long. The germline gives CDR1 SGHRS, CDR2 YFSETQ. DNA for the CDR3: TGCGCCAGCAGCTCCGGAGGGGGGGAGAACACTGAAGCTTTCTTT. Residues: CASSSGGGENTEAFF.

This chain joins TRBV29-1 and TRBJ1-2; tentatively, D is TRBD1 (6 bases). CDR3 length: 13 residues. Germline-derived CDR1 and CDR2 are SQVTM and ANQGSEA. V was pared by 4 bases and J by 4 bases, with 13 bases between. The CDR3 DNA sequence: TGCAGCGTTGGGGACGCAGGGGCCTATGGCTACACCTTC. Protein product: CSVGDAGAYGYTF.

The chain carries TRBV28 and TRBJ1-4; the D is unclear. The V end was cut by 6 bases, the J end by 4 bases, with 12 bases between. The CDR3 loop spans 14 amino acids. CDR1 is MDHEN and CDR2 is SYDVKM in the germline V gene. This chain's CDR3 is CASSWTAGNEKLFF. CDR3 DNA sequence: TGTGCCAGCAGCTGGACTGCTGGTAATGAAAAACTGTTTTTT.

V is TRBV4-1 and J is TRBJ2-5; 9 bases agree with TRBD1. Per the germline V gene, CDR1 is MGHRA and CDR2 is YSYEKL. The CDR3 length is 17 residues. Trimming removed 0 bases from V and 5 bases from J; junction bases left unmatched: 10. CDR3 residues: CASSQDPRTGDGETQYF. The CDR3 DNA follows: TGCGCCAGCAGCCAAGATCCACGGACAGGGGATGGCGAGACCCAGTACTTC.

The chain uses TRBV11-3 and TRBJ2-3, with 16 bases identical to TRBD2. The CDR3 covers 16 residues. The trim removed 5 bases at V and 5 bases at J, leaving 4 bases unmatched. Germline CDR1 reads SGHNT; CDR2 reads YENEEA. The DNA of the CDR3 is TGTGCCAGCAGCCTCGGGACTAGCGGGAGGGGAGATACGCAGTATTTT. Its protein product is CASSLGTSGRGDTQYF.

CDR3 DNA: TGTGCCAGCAGCCTACAAACAGGGGGGATCTACGAGCAGTACTTC. Protein product: CASSLQTGGIYEQYF. This chain joins TRBV5-6 and TRBJ2-7, with 8 positions matching TRBD1. Looked up from germline, CDR1 is SGHDT and CDR2 is YYEEEE. The CDR3 length is 15 residues. After removal of 4 bases from V and 3 bases from J, the junction contained 9 bases not matched to a gene.

In its sample, this clone was seen a few times. The chain employs TRBV2 and TRBJ1-1; D not resolved. Germline V gene sequence: CDR1 SNHLY, CDR2 FYNNEI. The V end lost 7 bases, the J end lost 4 bases, and 10 bases lay between the germline ends. This CDR3 is 12 amino acids long. The CDR3: CASTFLSTEAFF. CDR3 nucleotides: TGTGCCAGCACGTTTCTTAGCACTGAAGCTTTCTTT.

J is TRBJ1-4 and V is TRBV5-1, with a weak D call TRBD1 (6 bases). Germline values: CDR1 SGHRS, CDR2 YFSETQ. This CDR3 is built from 14 residues. The ends were cut back, 1 base at V and 8 bases at J, with 12 bases in the middle. This CDR3 reads CASSLSQGGEKLFF. CDR3 DNA sequence: TGCGCCAGCAGCTTGTCACAGGGAGGGGAAAAACTGTTTTTT. Full variable domain (rest looked up from reference TRBV5-1 and TRBJ1-4): KAGVTQTPRYLIKTRGQQVTLSCSPISGHRSVSWYQQTPGQGLQFLFEYFSETQRNKGNFPGRFSGRQFSNSRSEMNVSTLELGDSALYLCASSLSQGGEKLFFGSGTQLSVL.

The chain is built from TRBV7-3 and TRBJ2-7, with TRBD1 as a possible D gene (5 bases). CDR1 is SGHTA, CDR2 FQGTGA, per germline. This CDR3 is 14 amino acids long. Trimming left V 5 bases short and J 3 bases short, with 14 bases between. CDR3: CASSPTTGLYEQYF. In DNA form, the CDR3 reads TGTGCCAGCAGCCCAACAACAGGTCTCTACGAGCAGTACTTC.

The V call is TRBV7-9, the J call TRBJ1-1, with a weak D call TRBD1 (6 bases). V lost 0 bases to trimming and J lost 8 bases, with 7 bases between them. This CDR3 has 12 amino acids. CDR1 is SEHNR, CDR2 FQNEAQ, per germline (reference sequence). CDR3 nucleotide sequence: TGTGCCAGCAGCTTAGCGGGGACAGAAGCTTTCTTT. Its protein product is CASSLAGTEAFF.

This clone was observed a handful of times. The V gene is TRBV29-1, the J gene TRBJ1-5; a possible D gene is TRBD1 (5 bases). Germline V lookup: CDR1 SQVTM, CDR2 ANQGSEA. Trimming took 4 bases from V and 6 from J, leaving 10 bases between them. The CDR3 totals 12 residues. This chain's CDR3 is CSVGEGRQPQHF. CDR3 nucleotide sequence: TGCAGCGTTGGAGAGGGGCGTCAGCCCCAGCATTTT.

The V gene is TRBV6-2 or TRBV6-3, the J gene TRBJ1-5, with D perhaps matching TRBD1 (5 bases). Trimming pared 1 base from V and 4 bases from J, leaving 8 bases between. The length of the CDR3 is 14 residues. The germline V gene has CDR1 MNHEY and CDR2 SVGEGT. CDR3 nucleotide sequence: TGTGCCAGCAGTTACTACCCAGGGAATCAGCCCCAGCATTTT. Protein product: CASSYYPGNQPQHF.

This clone has a single count. V is TRBV5-4 and J is TRBJ1-2; 9 bases align to TRBD1. CDR3 size: 19 residues. The trim removed 3 bases at V and 5 bases at J, leaving 20 bases unmatched. CDR1 is SGHNT and CDR2 is YYREEE in the germline V gene (reference sequence). Written as DNA, the CDR3 is TGTGCCAGCAGCTACCTTCCGCATCACACAGGGGGCGCCCAATATGGCTACACCTTC. Translating it yields CASSYLPHHTGGAQYGYTF. The whole variable domain, filled in from reference TRBV5-4 and TRBJ1-2, reads ETGVTQSPTHLIKTRGQQVTLRCSSQSGHNTVSWYQQALGQGPQFIFQYYREEENGRGNFPPRFSGLQFPNYSSELNVNALELDDSALYLCASSYLPHHTGGAQYGYTFGSGTRLTVV.

This clone showed up just once. The chain employs TRBV5-4 and TRBJ1-2; a possible D gene is TRBD1 (6 bases). The germline V gene encodes CDR1 SGHNT and CDR2 YYREEE (reference sequence). The CDR3 contains 15 residues. The V end was cut by 2 bases, the J end by 6 bases, with 17 bases between. The CDR3 DNA sequence: TGTGCCAGCAGCTTCACGGGGGGCTACAGGAATGGCTACACCTTC. It translates to CASSFTGGYRNGYTF.

V gene TRBV6-5 combines with J gene TRBJ1-2; TRBD1 aligns across 12 bases. The CDR3 covers 13 residues. J gave up 8 bases and V 4 bases, and 2 bases lay outside the gene matches. CDR1 is MNHEY and CDR2 is SVGAGI in the germline V gene. CDR3 loop: CASSLGTGGGYTF. The DNA of the CDR3 is TGTGCCAGCAGTTTGGGGACAGGGGGCGGCTACACCTTC.

This rearrangement joins TRBV16 to TRBJ2-3; TRBD1 is a possible D gene (5 bases). The germline V and J ends were trimmed by 4 bases and 2 bases, with 13 bases remaining between them. In germline, CDR1 is KGHSY, CDR2 FQNENV. This CDR3 region has 15 residues. CDR3 protein: CASSRSRVPTDTQYF. CDR3 in DNA: TGTGCCAGCAGCCGCTCCAGGGTCCCCACAGATACGCAGTATTTT. The full variable domain, in which reference TRBV16 and TRBJ2-3 provide the parts outside the CDR3, is GEEVAQTPKHLVRGEGQKAKLYCAPIKGHSYVFWYQQVLKNEFKFLISFQNENVFDETGMPKERFSAKCLPNSPCSLEIQATKLEDSAVYFCASSRSRVPTDTQYFGPGTRLTVL.

This clone was seen only a few times. The V call is TRBV5-1, the J call TRBJ2-3; 8 bases are shared with TRBD2. V gave up 0 bases and J gave up 1 base; unmatched junction bases: 1. CDR3 size: 15 residues. CDR1 and CDR2 (germline): SGHRS, YFSETQ. In DNA form, the CDR3 reads TGCGCCAGCAGCTTGGTCGGGGGGGGCACAGATACGCAGTATTTT. This codes for CASSLVGGGTDTQYF.

The rearrangement links TRBV27 to TRBJ1-5; the D is unclear. Trimming took 2 bases from V and 0 from J, leaving 5 bases between them. Germline V CDR1 and CDR2: MNHEY, SMNVEV (reference sequence). The CDR3 contains 14 residues. Here the CDR3 reads CASSLRDSNQPQHF. CDR3 DNA sequence: TGTGCCAGCAGTTTACGGGATAGCAATCAGCCCCAGCATTTT.

This clone turned up a few times. The chain is built from TRBV6-6 and TRBJ2-1; 7 positions match TRBD2. Germline V lookup: CDR1 MNHNY, CDR2 SVGAGI (reference sequence). V shed 5 bases and J 8 bases; nucleotides not matched to a gene: 6. This CDR3 spans 13 amino acids. In nucleotides, the CDR3 is TGTGCCAGCAGTGGCGGGAGTAGAGATGAGCAGTTCTTC. As protein: CASSGGSRDEQFF.

The J gene is TRBJ2-5, the V gene TRBV13; D might be TRBD1 (6 bases). The CDR3 has 15 amino acids. Germline values: CDR1 PRHDT, CDR2 FYEKMQ (reference sequence). V was shortened by 0 bases and J by 5 bases, with 13 bases between the two germline ends. Here the CDR3 DNA reads TGTGCCAGCAGCTTAGGGCAGGCAGGGGCGGAGACCCAGTACTTC. Its protein is CASSLGQAGAETQYF.

V and J are TRBV9 and TRBJ2-2; TRBD1 agrees at 8 bases. The CDR3 runs 15 residues. After removal of 5 bases from V and 1 base from J, the junction contained 4 bases not matched to a gene. Per the germline V gene, CDR1 is SGDLS and CDR2 is YYNGEE. The chain's CDR3 is CASSSGQVNTGELFF. CDR3 DNA sequence: TGTGCCAGCAGTTCGGGACAGGTGAACACCGGGGAGCTGTTTTTT.